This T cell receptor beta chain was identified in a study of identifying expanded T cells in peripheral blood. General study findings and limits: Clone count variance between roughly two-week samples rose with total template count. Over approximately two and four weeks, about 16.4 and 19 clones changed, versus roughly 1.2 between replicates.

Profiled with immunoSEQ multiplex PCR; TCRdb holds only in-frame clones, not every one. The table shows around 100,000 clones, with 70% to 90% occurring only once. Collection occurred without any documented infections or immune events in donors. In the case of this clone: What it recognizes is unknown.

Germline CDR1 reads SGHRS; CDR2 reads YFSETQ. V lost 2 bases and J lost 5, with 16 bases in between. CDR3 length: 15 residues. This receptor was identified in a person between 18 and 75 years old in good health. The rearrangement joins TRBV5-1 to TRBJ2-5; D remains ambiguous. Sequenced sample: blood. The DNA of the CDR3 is TGCGCCAGCAGCTTCACCGGGTTGCAAGAGGAGACCCAGTACTTC. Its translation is CASSFTGLQEETQYF.